Listed here are 18 T cell receptor beta chains from one sample, sequenced in a study of T cell repertoires in cytomegalovirus infection (dated by TCRdb to between 2018 and 2020). The data were produced on an Illumina HiSeq 1500. TCRdb redid the processing of the public reads, applying fastp at Q25 and MiXCR, and retained in-frame beta chains. Each CDR3 protein appears once, grouped with its most common genes and DNA. The sample yields roughly 640,000 distinct CDR3 sequences; 20% to 25% were counted once. Of the sample, roughly 8% is held by the ten largest clones. Sequencing input: CD8+ T cells from PBMCs. These receptors originate from a human donor in good health (CMV status not recorded). Some clones in this sample may be carry-over from other donors' samples.

There are a few counts of this clonotype. The chain employs TRBV5-4 and TRBJ1-4, with 7 nucleotides matching TRBD1. From germline, CDR1 is SGHNT and CDR2 YYREEE (reference sequence). The CDR3 loop spans 14 amino acids. Germline trimming cut 4 bases from V and 7 bases from J; bases unmatched to any gene: 7. The DNA for the CDR3 is TGTGCCAGCAGCGTGGGACAGTCGGGTGAAAAACTGTTTTTT. The encoded protein is CASSVGQSGEKLFF.

On this clonotype itself: With a much larger clone just one base away, this may be a read error. V is TRBV6-1 and J is TRBJ2-2; D is undetermined. This CDR3 spans 12 amino acids. Germline CDR1 MNHNS, CDR2 SASEGT. The CDR3 loop reads CASRQNTRELFF. The DNA of the CDR3 is TGTGCCAGCAGACAAAACACCCGGGAGCTGTTTTTT.

The chain links TRBV2 to TRBJ2-5; TRBD2 matches at 7 bases. This CDR3 has 15 residues. Germline CDR1 is SNHLY and CDR2 is FYNNEI. V shed 7 bases, J shed 2 bases, and the junction held 10 bases outside the gene matches. The CDR3 here is CASNSGGGWQETQYF. The CDR3 coding sequence is TGTGCCAGCAATTCCGGCGGGGGATGGCAAGAGACCCAGTACTTC.

This clonotype has ten or more counts. The chain links TRBV7-2 to TRBJ2-1, with D uncertain. Trimming pared 5 bases from V and 5 bases from J, leaving 4 bases between. This CDR3 is 11 amino acids long. Per the germline V gene, CDR1 is SGHTA and CDR2 is FQGNSA. This CDR3 reads CASSPDNEQFF. CDR3 DNA sequence: TGTGCCAGCAGCCCGGACAATGAGCAGTTCTTC.

The CDR3 loop is CASSQVTLDTGSPGELFF. CDR3 DNA sequence: TGTGCCAGCAGCCAAGTTACTCTGGACACCGGATCCCCCGGGGAGCTGTTTTTT. V gene TRBV14 combines with J gene TRBJ2-2, with D possibly matching TRBD1 (5 bases). CDR1 is SGHDN, CDR2 FVKESK, per germline. The CDR3 sequence is 18 residues long. V was pared by 1 base and J by 6 bases, with 21 bases between.

The V gene is TRBV6-6, the J gene TRBJ2-7; 7 nucleotides align to TRBD1. The CDR3 has 15 residues. With V trimmed by 6 bases and J by 0 bases, 8 bases remained unmatched. The germline V gene has CDR1 MNHNY and CDR2 SVGAGI (reference sequence). The CDR3 here is CASSDPDRPSYEQYV. CDR3 nucleotide sequence: TGTGCCAGCAGCGACCCGGACAGGCCCTCCTACGAGCAGTACGTC.

The chain couples TRBV19 to TRBJ1-4; TRBD1 is a possible D gene (5 bases). This CDR3 is built from 14 residues. The V end was cut by 3 bases, the J end by 5 bases, with 10 bases between. Germline V gene data show CDR1 as LNHDA and CDR2 as SQIVND (reference sequence). CDR3 amino acids: CASSMGLGNEKLFF. The CDR3, as DNA: TGTGCCAGTAGTATGGGGCTTGGGAATGAAAAACTGTTTTTT.

At least ten counts were recorded for this clonotype. The genes are TRBV7-9 and TRBJ1-1, with D unresolved. The CDR3 runs 12 residues. Germline CDR1 and CDR2: SEHNR and FQNEAQ (reference sequence). With 3 bases removed from V and 6 bases from J, the gap between germline ends came to 8 bases. The CDR3 loop reads CASSLGKAEAFF. For the CDR3, the DNA is TGTGCCAGCAGCTTGGGTAAGGCTGAAGCTTTCTTT.

On this clonotype itself: A much larger clonotype is one base distant, so this may be a read error. V usage is TRBV6-2 or TRBV6-3 and J usage is TRBJ2-7; perhaps TRBD2 as D (6 bases). CDR1 and CDR2 from the germline V gene are MNHEY and SVGEGT. V was clipped by 5 bases and J by 0 bases, with 11 bases between them. This CDR3 comprises 14 residues. Here the CDR3 DNA reads TGTGCCAGCAGTCATTGCGGGAACTCCTACGAGCAGTACTTC. Its translation is CASSHCGNSYEQYF.

About this clonotype: Since a much larger clone is just one base distant, this may be a read error. V is TRBV12-3 or TRBV12-4 and J is TRBJ2-7, with a tentative D call TRBD1 (6 bases). V was cut by 4 bases and J by 5 bases, with 18 bases left in between. The CDR3 runs 15 residues. CDR3 amino acids: CASSSGGPGVHEQYF. The CDR3 DNA follows: TGTGCCAGCAGTTCAGGCGGGCCAGGGGTCCACGAGCAGTACTTC.

Concerning this clonotype itself: This may arise from a read error, as a much more abundant clone is one base away. The chain employs TRBV7-6 and TRBJ2-1; TRBD1 matches at 9 bases. CDR1 SGHVS and CDR2 FNYEAQ come from the germline V gene. CDR3 size: 15 residues. V dropped 3 bases and J dropped 11; count of bases not matched to a gene: 11. The CDR3 is CASSFTPGQGAKQFF. The CDR3 DNA is TGTGCCAGCAGCTTTACGCCGGGACAGGGCGCGAAGCAGTTCTTC. The variable domain in full, completed from reference TRBV7-6 and TRBJ2-1, reads GAGVSQSPRYKVTKRGQDVALRCDPISGHVSLYWYRQALGQGPEFLTYFNYEAQQDKSGLPNDRFSAERPEGSISTLTIQRTEQRDSAMYRCASSFTPGQGAKQFFGPGTRLTVL.

This clonotype occurred a few times. A much larger clone lies one base from this, so it may be a read error. The chain employs TRBV2 and TRBJ2-7; D is unresolved. Trimming cost V 7 bases and J 0 bases, with 4 bases left between them. This CDR3 has 11 residues. The germline CDR1 and CDR2 sequences are SNHLY and FYNNEI. The CDR3 DNA reads as TGTGCCAGCATTAACTCCTACGAGCAGTACTTC. As protein: CASINSYEQYF.

CDR3 sequence reads: CASSQAWDPGETQYF. The CDR3 DNA reads as TGTGCCAGCAGCCAGGCGTGGGACCCTGGTGAGACCCAGTACTTC. The chain has TRBV14 and TRBJ2-5; perhaps D is TRBD1 or TRBD2 (5 bases each). Germline V lookup: CDR1 SGHDN, CDR2 FVKESK. The V gene lost 3 bases and the J gene lost 5 bases, with 16 bases spanning the gap. The CDR3 runs 15 residues.

The V gene is TRBV20-1, the J gene TRBJ2-5, with TRBD2 identical over 10 bases. The length of the CDR3 is 16 residues. Germline CDR1 and CDR2: DFQATT and SNEGSKA (reference sequence). J gave up 2 bases and V 0 bases, and 6 bases lay outside the gene matches. CDR3 DNA: TGCAGTGCTAGAGATTGGGGGACTAGCGTACAAGAGACCCAGTACTTC. Translation: CSARDWGTSVQETQYF.

This chain links TRBV4-3 with TRBJ2-2, with D maybe TRBD1 (5 bases). This CDR3 comprises 13 residues. Trimming took off 3 bases at V and 6 bases at J, with 8 bases between the two ends. The germline gives CDR1 LGHNA, CDR2 YSLEER. The CDR3 region is CASSQSRAGELFF. CDR3 nucleotide sequence: TGCGCCAGCAGCCAGAGCAGGGCCGGGGAGCTGTTTTTT.

This clonotype was seen at least ten times. The rearrangement uses TRBV7-2 and TRBJ1-4, with D perhaps matching TRBD1 (5 bases). Germline CDR1 is SGHTA and CDR2 is FQGNSA. This CDR3 comprises 14 residues. V was pared by 4 bases and J by 7 bases, with 13 bases between. CDR3 nucleotides: TGTGCCAGCAGCTGGGACGCCGACGGTGAAAAACTGTTTTTT. It translates to CASSWDADGEKLFF.

This sequence joins TRBV28 and TRBJ2-2; D is unclear. The V and J ends lost 6 bases and 6 bases respectively, with 17 bases between them. Germline CDR1 MDHEN, CDR2 SYDVKM. The CDR3 totals 15 residues. The CDR3, as DNA: TGTGCCAGCAGGTGGACGGGCCCGGGCGCCGGGGAGCTGTTTTTT. Protein sequence: CASRWTGPGAGELFF.

This clonotype appeared a few times. The chain joins TRBV7-9 to TRBJ1-4; D possibly corresponds to TRBD1 (6 bases). V lost 5 bases and J 8 bases, leaving 15 bases between the germline ends. The CDR3 runs to 14 residues. CDR1 and CDR2 (germline): SEHNR, FQNEAQ (reference sequence). The CDR3 region has the DNA TGTGCCAGCAGCAAACAGGGATTAGGGGAAAAACTGTTTTTT. It encodes CASSKQGLGEKLFF.